This record looks at one TCR beta chain sequence and its context. Its antigen is undetermined. The CDR3 runs to 15 residues. Looked up from germline, CDR1 is MGHDK and CDR2 is SYGVNS. The V end was cut by 2 bases, the J end by 0 bases, with 8 bases between. This sample is part of a study of cytomegalovirus exposure and HLA in healthy donors. Study-level findings and limits: Among TCR sequences, most were rare, though some public TCRs appeared in many donors. Among the CMV-associated chains, a few were confirmed in vitro as specific for CMV antigens. Roughly uniform depth of sequencing across donors was assumed in presence/absence analyses. Later analysis indicated greater clonal expansion among HLA-associated TCR beta chains than among equally common other chains.

With 60 Vbeta and 13 Jbeta primers, the PCR was carried out. Repertoires were generated with immunoSEQ multiplex PCR, while TCRdb's copy carries only in-frame clones and drops some. The sample carries 110,000 or so clones, approximately 84% recorded once. This TCR derives from a male donor in good health and CMV-seronegative. The sequenced sample consisted of PBMCs. The chain is built from TRBV25-1 and TRBJ1-3, with D perhaps TRBD1 (5 bases). The CDR3 DNA reads as TGTGCCAGCAGTGAACAGGGTATCTCTGGAAACACCATATATTTT. This translates into CASSEQGISGNTIYF.